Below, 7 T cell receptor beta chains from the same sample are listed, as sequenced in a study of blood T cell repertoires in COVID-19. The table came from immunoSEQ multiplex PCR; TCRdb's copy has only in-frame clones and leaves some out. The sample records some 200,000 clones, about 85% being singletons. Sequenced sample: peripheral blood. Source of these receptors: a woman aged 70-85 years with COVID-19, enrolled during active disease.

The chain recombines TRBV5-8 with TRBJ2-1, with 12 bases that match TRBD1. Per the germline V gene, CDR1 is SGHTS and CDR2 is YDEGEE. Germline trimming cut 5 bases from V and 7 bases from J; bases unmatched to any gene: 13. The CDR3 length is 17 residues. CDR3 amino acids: CASSTRSGQGATNEQFF. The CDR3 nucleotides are TGTGCCAGCAGTACTAGATCGGGACAGGGGGCCACGAATGAGCAGTTCTTC.

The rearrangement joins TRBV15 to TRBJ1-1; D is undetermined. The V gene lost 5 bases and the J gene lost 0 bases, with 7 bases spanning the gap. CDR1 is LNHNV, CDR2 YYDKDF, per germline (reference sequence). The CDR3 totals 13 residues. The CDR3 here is CATSYSMNTEAFF. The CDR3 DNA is TGTGCCACCAGCTATAGTATGAACACTGAAGCTTTCTTT. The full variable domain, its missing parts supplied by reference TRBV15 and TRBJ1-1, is DAMVIQNPRYQVTQFGKPVTLSCSQTLNHNVMYWYQQKSSQAPKLLFHYYDKDFNNEADTPDNFQSRRPNTSFCFLDIRSPGLGDTAMYLCATSYSMNTEAFFGQGTRLTVV.

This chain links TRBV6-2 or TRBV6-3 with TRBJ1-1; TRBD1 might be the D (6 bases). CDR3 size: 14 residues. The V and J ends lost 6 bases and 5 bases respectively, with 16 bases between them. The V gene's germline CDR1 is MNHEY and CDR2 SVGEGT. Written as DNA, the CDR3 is TGTGCCAGCAGCACGGGGGGGCATGGTACTGAAGCTTTCTTT. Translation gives CASSTGGHGTEAFF.

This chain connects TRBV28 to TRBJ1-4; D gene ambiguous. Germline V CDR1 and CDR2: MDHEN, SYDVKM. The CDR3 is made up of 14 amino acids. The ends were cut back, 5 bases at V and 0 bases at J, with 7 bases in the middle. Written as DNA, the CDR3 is TGTGCCAGCAGTGCGCCCGCAACTAATGAAAAACTGTTTTTT. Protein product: CASSAPATNEKLFF.

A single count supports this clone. The CDR3 here is CASSLLDRGYEQYF. CDR3 in DNA: TGCGCCAGCAGCTTGTTGGACAGGGGGTACGAGCAGTACTTC. The chain carries TRBV5-1 and TRBJ2-7; 10 bases map to TRBD1. The CDR3 spans 14 residues. CDR1 and CDR2 (germline): SGHRS, YFSETQ. Trimming took 1 base from V and 4 from J; bases not matched to a gene: 2.

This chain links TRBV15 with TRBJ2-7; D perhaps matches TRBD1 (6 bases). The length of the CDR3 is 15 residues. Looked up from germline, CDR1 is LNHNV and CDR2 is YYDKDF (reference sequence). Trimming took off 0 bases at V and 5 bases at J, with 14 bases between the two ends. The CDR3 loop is CATSRDGRGSHEQYF. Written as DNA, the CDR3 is TGTGCCACCAGCAGAGATGGCAGGGGCAGCCACGAGCAGTACTTC. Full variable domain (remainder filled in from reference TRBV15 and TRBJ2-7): DAMVIQNPRYQVTQFGKPVTLSCSQTLNHNVMYWYQQKSSQAPKLLFHYYDKDFNNEADTPDNFQSRRPNTSFCFLDIRSPGLGDTAMYLCATSRDGRGSHEQYFGPGTRLTVT.

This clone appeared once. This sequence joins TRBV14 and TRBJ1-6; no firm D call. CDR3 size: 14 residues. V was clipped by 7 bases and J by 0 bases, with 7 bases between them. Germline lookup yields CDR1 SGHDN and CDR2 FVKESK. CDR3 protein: CASTSSSYNSPLHF. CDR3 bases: TGTGCCAGCACCTCGAGCTCCTATAATTCACCCCTCCACTTT.